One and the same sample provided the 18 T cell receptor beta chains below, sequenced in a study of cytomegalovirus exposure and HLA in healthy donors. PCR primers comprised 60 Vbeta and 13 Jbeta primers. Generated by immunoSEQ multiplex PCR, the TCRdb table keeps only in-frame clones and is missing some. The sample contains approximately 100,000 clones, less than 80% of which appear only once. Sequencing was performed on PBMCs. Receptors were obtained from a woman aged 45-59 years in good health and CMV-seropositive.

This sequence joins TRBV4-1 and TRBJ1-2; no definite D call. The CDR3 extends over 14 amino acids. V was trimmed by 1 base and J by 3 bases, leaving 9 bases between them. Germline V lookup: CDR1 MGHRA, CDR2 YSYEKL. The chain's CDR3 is CASSQGYGDYGYTF. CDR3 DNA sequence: TGCGCCAGCAGCCAAGGATACGGAGACTATGGCTACACCTTC.

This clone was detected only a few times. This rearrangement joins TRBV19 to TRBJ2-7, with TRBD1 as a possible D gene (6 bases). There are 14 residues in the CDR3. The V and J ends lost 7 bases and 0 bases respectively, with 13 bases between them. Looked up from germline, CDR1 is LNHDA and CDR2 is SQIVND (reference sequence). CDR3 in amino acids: CASKDRGSSYEQYF. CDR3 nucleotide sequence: TGTGCCAGTAAGGATAGGGGGTCCTCCTACGAGCAGTACTTC.

CDR3: CASSWAFASGVGREQYF. In nucleotides, the CDR3 is TGCGCCAGCAGCTGGGCTTTTGCTAGCGGGGTGGGACGGGAGCAGTACTTC. The rearrangement joins TRBV5-1 to TRBJ2-7; 9 bases align to TRBD2. The CDR3 sequence is 17 residues long. CDR1 SGHRS and CDR2 YFSETQ come from the germline V gene. Trimming cost V 3 bases and J 7 bases; bases outside gene matches: 17. The complete variable domain, with remaining parts taken from reference TRBV5-1 and TRBJ2-7, reads KAGVTQTPRYLIKTRGQQVTLSCSPISGHRSVSWYQQTPGQGLQFLFEYFSETQRNKGNFPGRFSGRQFSNSRSEMNVSTLELGDSALYLCASSWAFASGVGREQYFGPGTRLTVT.

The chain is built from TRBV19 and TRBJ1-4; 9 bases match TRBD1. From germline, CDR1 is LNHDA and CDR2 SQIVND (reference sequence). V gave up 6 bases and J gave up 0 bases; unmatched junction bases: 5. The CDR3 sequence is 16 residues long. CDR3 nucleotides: TGTGCCAGTAGCCCGGACAGGGGTGCAACTAATGAAAAACTGTTTTTT. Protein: CASSPDRGATNEKLFF.

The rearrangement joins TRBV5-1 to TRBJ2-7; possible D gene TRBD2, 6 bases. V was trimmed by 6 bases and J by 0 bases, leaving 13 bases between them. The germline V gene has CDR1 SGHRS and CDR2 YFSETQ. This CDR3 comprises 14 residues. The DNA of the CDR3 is TGCGCCAGCAACCGGGACGGGGGCTCCTACGAGCAGTACTTC. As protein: CASNRDGGSYEQYF.

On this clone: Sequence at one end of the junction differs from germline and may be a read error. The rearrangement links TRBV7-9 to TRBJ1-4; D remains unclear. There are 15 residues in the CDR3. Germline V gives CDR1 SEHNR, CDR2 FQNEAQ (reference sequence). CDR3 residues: CSSSSPGATNEKLFF. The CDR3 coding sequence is TGTTCCAGCAGCTCCCCAGGTGCAACTAATGAAAAACTGTTTTTT.

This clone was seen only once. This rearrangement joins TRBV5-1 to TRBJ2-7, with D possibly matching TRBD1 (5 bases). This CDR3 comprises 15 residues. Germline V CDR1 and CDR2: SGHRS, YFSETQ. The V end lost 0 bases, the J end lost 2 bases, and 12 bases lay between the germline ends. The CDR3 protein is CASSLGQGRAYEQYF. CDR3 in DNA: TGCGCCAGCAGCTTGGGTCAGGGTAGGGCCTACGAGCAGTACTTC.

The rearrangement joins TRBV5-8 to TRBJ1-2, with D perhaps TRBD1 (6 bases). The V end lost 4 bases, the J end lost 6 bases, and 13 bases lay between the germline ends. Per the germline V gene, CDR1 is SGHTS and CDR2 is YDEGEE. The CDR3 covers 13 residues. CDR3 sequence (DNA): TGTGCCAGCAGCCCGCCGGGGGGCGATGGCTACACCTTC. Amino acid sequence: CASSPPGGDGYTF.

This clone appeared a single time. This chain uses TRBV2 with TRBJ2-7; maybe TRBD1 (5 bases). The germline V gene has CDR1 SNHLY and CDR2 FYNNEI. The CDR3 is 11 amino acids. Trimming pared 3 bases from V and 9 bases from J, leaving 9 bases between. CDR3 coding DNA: TGTGCCAGCAGTGATGGGGCCAGGCAGTACTTC. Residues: CASSDGARQYF.

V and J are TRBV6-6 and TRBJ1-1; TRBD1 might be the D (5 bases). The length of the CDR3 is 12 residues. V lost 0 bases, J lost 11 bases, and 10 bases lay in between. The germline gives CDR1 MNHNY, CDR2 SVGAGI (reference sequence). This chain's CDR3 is CASSYSPGYAFF. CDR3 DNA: TGTGCCAGCAGTTACTCTCCAGGGTATGCTTTCTTT.

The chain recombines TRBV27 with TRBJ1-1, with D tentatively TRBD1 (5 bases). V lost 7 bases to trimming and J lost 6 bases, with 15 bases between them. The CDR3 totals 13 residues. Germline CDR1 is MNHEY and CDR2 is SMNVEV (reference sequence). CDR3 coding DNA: TGTGCCAGCACCTCGGGACGGGGGGCTGAAGCTTTCTTT. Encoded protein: CASTSGRGAEAFF.

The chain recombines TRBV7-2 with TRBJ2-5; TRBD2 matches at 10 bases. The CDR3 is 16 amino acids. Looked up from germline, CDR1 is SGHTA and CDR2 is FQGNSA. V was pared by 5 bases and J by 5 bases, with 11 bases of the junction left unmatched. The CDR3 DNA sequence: TGTGCCAGCAGCGCCCGGGCTAGCGGGGGCTATGAGACCCAGTACTTC. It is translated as CASSARASGGYETQYF.

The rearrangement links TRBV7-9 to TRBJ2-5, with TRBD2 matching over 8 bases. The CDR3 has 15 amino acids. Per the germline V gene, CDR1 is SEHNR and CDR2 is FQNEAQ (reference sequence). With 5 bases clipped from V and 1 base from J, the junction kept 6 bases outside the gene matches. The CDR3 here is CASSALAGPQETQYF. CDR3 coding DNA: TGTGCCAGCAGCGCCTTAGCGGGACCCCAAGAGACCCAGTACTTC. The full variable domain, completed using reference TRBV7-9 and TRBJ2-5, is DTGVSQNPRHKITKRGQNVTFRCDPISEHNRLYWYRQTLGQGPEFLTYFQNEAQLEKSRLLSDRFSAERPKGSFSTLEIQRTEQGDSAMYLCASSALAGPQETQYFGPGTRLLVL.

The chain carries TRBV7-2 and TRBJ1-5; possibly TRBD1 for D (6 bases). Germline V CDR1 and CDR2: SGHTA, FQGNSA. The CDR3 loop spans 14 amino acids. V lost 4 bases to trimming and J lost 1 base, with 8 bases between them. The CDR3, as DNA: TGTGCCAGCAGCTCCCAGGGGAGCAATCAGCCCCAGCATTTT. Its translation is CASSSQGSNQPQHF.

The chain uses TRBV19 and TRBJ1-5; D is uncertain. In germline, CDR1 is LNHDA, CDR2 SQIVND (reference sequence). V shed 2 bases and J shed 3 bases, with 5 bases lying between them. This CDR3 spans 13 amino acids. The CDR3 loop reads CASSITTNQPQHF. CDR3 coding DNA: TGTGCCAGTAGTATAACAACCAATCAGCCCCAGCATTTT.

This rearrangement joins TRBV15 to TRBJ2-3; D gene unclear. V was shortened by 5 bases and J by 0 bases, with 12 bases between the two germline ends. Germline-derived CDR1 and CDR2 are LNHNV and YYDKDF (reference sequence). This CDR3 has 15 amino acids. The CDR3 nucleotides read TGTGCCACCAGCGGCGGCCTGGTTAGCACAGATACGCAGTATTTT. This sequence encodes CATSGGLVSTDTQYF.

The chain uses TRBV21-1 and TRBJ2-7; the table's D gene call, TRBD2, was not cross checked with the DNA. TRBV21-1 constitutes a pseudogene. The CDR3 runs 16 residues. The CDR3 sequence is CASSGRDSQTIYEQYF. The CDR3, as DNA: TGTGCCAGCAGCGGCAGGGACTCTCAAACTATTTACGAGCAGTACTTC.

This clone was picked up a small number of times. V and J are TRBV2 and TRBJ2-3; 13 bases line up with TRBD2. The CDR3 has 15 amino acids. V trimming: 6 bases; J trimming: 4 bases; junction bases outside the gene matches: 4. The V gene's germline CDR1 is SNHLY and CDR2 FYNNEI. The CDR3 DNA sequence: TGTGCCAGCAGACTAGCGGGAGGGCTCGCAGATACGCAGTATTTT. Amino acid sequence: CASRLAGGLADTQYF. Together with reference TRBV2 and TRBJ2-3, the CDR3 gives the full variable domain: EPEVTQTPSHQVTQMGQEVILRCVPISNHLYFYWYRQILGQKVEFLVSFYNNEISEKSEIFDDQFSVERPDGSNFTLKIRSTKLEDSAMYFCASRLAGGLADTQYFGPGTRLTVL.